What follows are 11 T cell receptor beta chains derived from one specimen sequenced in a study of T-cell reconstitution after alpha-beta-depleted transplantation in children. Unique molecular identifiers were incorporated when the TCRbeta library was constructed. MiXCR, applied by TCRdb to the PCR reads, yields one record per CDR3 protein. This table has around 450,000 distinct CDR3 sequences, 10% appearing once. The source material was PBMCs, sampled before TCRalphabeta/CD19-depleted stem cell transplant. The receptors were gathered from a child under 10 years old with inherited bone marrow failure, due to receive a stem cell transplant.

The gene calls are TRBV27 and TRBJ2-7; D is unresolved. The CDR3 is made up of 13 amino acids. Germline CDR1 is MNHEY and CDR2 is SMNVEV (reference sequence). Trimming pared 3 bases from V and 1 base from J, leaving 7 bases between. This chain's CDR3 is CASSFGWSYEQYF. CDR3 DNA: TGTGCCAGCAGTTTTGGGTGGTCCTACGAGCAGTACTTC.

This clonotype was recorded at least ten times. The V and J genes are TRBV4-3 and TRBJ2-3, with 7 bases that match TRBD2. The V gene end was trimmed by 6 bases and the J gene end by 2 bases; junction bases not matched to a gene: 17. The CDR3 totals 18 residues. CDR1 LGHNA and CDR2 YSLEER come from the germline V gene. The CDR3 region is CASRQWAHPSGSTDTQYF. In nucleotides, the CDR3 is TGCGCCAGCAGACAATGGGCCCATCCTAGCGGCTCCACAGATACGCAGTATTTT.

This clonotype was observed at least ten times. J is TRBJ1-2 and V is TRBV29-1; 9 bases agree with TRBD1. Germline V CDR1 and CDR2: SQVTM, ANQGSEA. The junction had 7 bases not matched to a gene; V was cut back by 0 bases and J by 8 bases. The CDR3 has 14 amino acids. The CDR3 loop reads CSVEDRGQGNGYTF. CDR3 nucleotides: TGCAGCGTTGAAGATAGGGGACAGGGCAACGGCTACACCTTC. Drawing the rest from reference TRBV29-1 and TRBJ1-2, the complete variable domain is SAVISQKPSRDICQRGTSLTIQCQVDSQVTMMFWYRQQPGQSLTLIATANQGSEATYESGFVIDKFPISRPNLTFSTLTVSNMSPEDSSIYLCSVEDRGQGNGYTFGSGTRLTVV.

This clonotype was picked up a small number of times. The rearrangement joins TRBV12-3 or TRBV12-4 to TRBJ2-2, with TRBD1 matching over 9 bases. With 7 bases clipped from V and 5 bases from J, the junction kept 8 bases outside the gene matches. CDR3 length: 15 residues. CDR3 in DNA: TGTGCCAGCAACGGGGACAGGGCCTGGACCGGGGAGCTGTTTTTT. Protein sequence: CASNGDRAWTGELFF.

Written as DNA, the CDR3 is TGCACCATTGCGGGGACTAGCGGGAGCACTAGCACAGATACGCAGTATTTT. It specifies CTIAGTSGSTSTDTQYF. The chain is built from TRBV29-1 and TRBJ2-3; 14 nucleotides line up with TRBD2. The CDR3 is made up of 17 amino acids. Germline V gene lookup returns CDR1 SQVTM and CDR2 ANQGSEA.

The rearrangement joins TRBV29-1 to TRBJ1-2; 8 bases are a match to TRBD1. Germline assignment: CDR1 SQVTM and CDR2 ANQGSEA. J gave up 4 bases and V 1 base, and 5 bases lay outside the gene matches. The CDR3 length is 14 residues. This CDR3 is CSVEVDRVAYGYTF. The CDR3 DNA reads TGCAGCGTTGAAGTGGACAGGGTCGCCTATGGCTACACCTTC.

Many counts were recorded for this clonotype. The V gene is TRBV28, the J gene TRBJ1-2, with 9 nucleotides matching TRBD1. The germline V gene has CDR1 MDHEN and CDR2 SYDVKM. This CDR3 has 15 residues. The J segment lost 1 base and the V segment lost 6 bases, leaving 6 bases of the junction unmatched. This chain's CDR3 is CASRTGQGYNYGYTF. The CDR3 DNA sequence: TGTGCCAGCAGGACGGGACAGGGTTATAACTATGGCTACACCTTC.

This clonotype has at least ten counts. This chain uses TRBV20-1 with TRBJ2-3; the D is unclear. This CDR3 is built from 15 residues. The germline CDR1 and CDR2 sequences are DFQATT and SNEGSKA (reference sequence). Between the trimmed V and J ends, which lost 5 bases and 2 bases, there was a span of 17 bases. For the CDR3, the DNA is TGCAGTGCTCTAAATCCCCACAAATTCACAGATACGCAGTATTTT. Protein sequence: CSALNPHKFTDTQYF.

This clonotype was detected a few times. The chain recombines TRBV12-3 or TRBV12-4 with TRBJ2-7; 10 bases align to TRBD1. The CDR3 is 14 amino acids. With V trimmed by 5 bases and J by 7 bases, 8 bases remained unmatched. CDR3 DNA sequence: TGTGCCAGCAGTGTACCGGGACAGGGGAGTGAGCAGTACTTC. Residues: CASSVPGQGSEQYF.

At least ten counts were recorded for this clonotype. The CDR3 loop is CASSSDSQETQYF. The CDR3 region has the DNA TGTGCCAGCAGCTCGGACAGCCAAGAGACCCAGTACTTC. The chain links TRBV21-1 to TRBJ2-5; TRBD1 is the table's D call, not checked against the DNA. TRBV21-1 counts as a pseudogene. The CDR3 has 13 residues.

A note on this clonotype: Just one base apart from a much larger clone, this may be a read error. The V gene is TRBV4-3, the J gene TRBJ2-3, with D possibly matching TRBD1 (6 bases). The CDR3 sequence is 15 residues long. Germline V lookup: CDR1 LGHNA, CDR2 YSLEER. CDR3 sequence: CASRQDLQGSDTQYF. The DNA of the CDR3 is TGCGCCAGCAGGCAAGATTTACAGGGATCAGATACGCAGTATTTT.